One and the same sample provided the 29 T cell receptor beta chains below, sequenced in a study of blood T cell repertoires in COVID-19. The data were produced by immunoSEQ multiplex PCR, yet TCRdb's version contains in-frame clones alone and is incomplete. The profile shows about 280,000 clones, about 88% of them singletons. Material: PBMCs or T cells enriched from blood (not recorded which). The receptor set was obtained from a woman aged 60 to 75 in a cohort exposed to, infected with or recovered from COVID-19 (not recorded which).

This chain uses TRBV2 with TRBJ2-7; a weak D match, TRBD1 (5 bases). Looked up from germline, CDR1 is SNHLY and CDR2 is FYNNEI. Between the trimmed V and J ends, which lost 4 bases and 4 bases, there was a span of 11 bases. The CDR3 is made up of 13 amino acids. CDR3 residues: CASSVRVTYEQYF. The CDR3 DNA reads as TGTGCCAGCAGTGTCAGGGTGACTTACGAGCAGTACTTC. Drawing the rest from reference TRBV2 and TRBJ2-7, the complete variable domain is EPEVTQTPSHQVTQMGQEVILRCVPISNHLYFYWYRQILGQKVEFLVSFYNNEISEKSEIFDDQFSVERPDGSNFTLKIRSTKLEDSAMYFCASSVRVTYEQYFGPGTRLTVT.

CDR3 sequence reads: CASSDSGREDGEQYF. In DNA, the CDR3 is TGTGCCAGCAGTGATAGCGGGAGGGAAGACGGCGAGCAGTACTTC. V and J are TRBV28 and TRBJ2-7; 11 nucleotides line up with TRBD2. The V and J ends lost 5 bases and 6 bases, in that order; junction bases with no gene match: 9. This CDR3 spans 15 amino acids. Germline V gives CDR1 MDHEN, CDR2 SYDVKM.

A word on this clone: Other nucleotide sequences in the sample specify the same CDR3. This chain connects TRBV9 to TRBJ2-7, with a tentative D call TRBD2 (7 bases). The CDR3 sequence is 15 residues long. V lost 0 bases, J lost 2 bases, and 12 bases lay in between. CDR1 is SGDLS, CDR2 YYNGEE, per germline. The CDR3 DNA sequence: TGTGCCAGCAGCGTAGAGGGGGGAGGGCCCTACGAGCAGTACTTC. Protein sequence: CASSVEGGGPYEQYF.

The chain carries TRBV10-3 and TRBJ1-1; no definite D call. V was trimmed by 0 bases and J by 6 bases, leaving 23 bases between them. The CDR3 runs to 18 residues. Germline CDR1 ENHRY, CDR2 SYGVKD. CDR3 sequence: CAISESSGFGVGSAEAFF. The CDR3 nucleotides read TGTGCCATCAGTGAGTCGAGTGGGTTCGGGGTCGGGAGCGCTGAAGCTTTCTTT.

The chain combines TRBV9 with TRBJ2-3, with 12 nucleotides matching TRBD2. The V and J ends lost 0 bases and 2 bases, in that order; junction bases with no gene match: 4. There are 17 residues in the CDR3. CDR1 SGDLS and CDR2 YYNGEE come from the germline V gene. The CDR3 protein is CASSVEGLAGHTDTQYF. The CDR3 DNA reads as TGTGCCAGCAGCGTAGAAGGACTAGCGGGGCACACAGATACGCAGTATTTT.

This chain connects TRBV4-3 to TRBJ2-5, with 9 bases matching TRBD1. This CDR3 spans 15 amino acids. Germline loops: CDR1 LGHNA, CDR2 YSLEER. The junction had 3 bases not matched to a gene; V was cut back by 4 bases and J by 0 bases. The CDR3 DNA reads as TGCGCCAGCAGCCTGACAGGGGGGCACCAAGAGACCCAGTACTTC. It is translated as CASSLTGGHQETQYF.

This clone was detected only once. This CDR3 is CASSILQGVSYEQYF. CDR3 DNA sequence: TGTGCCAGTAGTATTCTACAGGGGGTCTCCTACGAGCAGTACTTC. The gene calls are TRBV19 and TRBJ2-7; 8 bases are a match to TRBD1. The V and J ends lost 3 bases and 0 bases, in that order; junction bases with no gene match: 4. CDR3 length: 15 amino acids. The germline CDR1 and CDR2 sequences are LNHDA and SQIVND (reference sequence).

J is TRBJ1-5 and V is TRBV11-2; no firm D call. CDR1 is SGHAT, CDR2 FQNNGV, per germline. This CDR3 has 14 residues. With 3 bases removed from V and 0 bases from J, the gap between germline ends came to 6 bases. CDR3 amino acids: CASSFKLSNQPQHF. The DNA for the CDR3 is TGTGCCAGCAGCTTCAAGCTTAGCAATCAGCCCCAGCATTTT.

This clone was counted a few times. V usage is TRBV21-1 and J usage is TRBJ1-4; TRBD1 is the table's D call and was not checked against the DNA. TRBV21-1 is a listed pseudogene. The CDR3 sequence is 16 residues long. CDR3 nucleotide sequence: TGTGCCAGCAGCCCCAGCAACGGGACAACCTATGAAAAACTGTTTTTT. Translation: CASSPSNGTTYEKLFF.

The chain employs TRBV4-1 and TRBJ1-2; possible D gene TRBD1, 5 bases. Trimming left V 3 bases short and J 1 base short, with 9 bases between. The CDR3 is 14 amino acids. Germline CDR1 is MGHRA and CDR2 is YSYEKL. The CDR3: CASSHGGINYGYTF. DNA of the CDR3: TGCGCCAGCAGCCATGGGGGGATTAACTATGGCTACACCTTC.

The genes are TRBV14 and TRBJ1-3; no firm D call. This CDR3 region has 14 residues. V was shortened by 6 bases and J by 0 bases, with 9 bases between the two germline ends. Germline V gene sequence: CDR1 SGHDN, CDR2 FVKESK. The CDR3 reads CASRPGSSGNTIYF. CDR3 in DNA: TGTGCCAGCAGACCGGGGAGCTCTGGAAACACCATATATTTT.

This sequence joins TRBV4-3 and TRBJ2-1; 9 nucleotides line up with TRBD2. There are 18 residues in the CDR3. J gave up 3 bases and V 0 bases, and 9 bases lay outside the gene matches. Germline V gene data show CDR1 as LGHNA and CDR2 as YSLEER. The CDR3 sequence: CASSQDNSASGIYNEQFF. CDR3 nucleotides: TGCGCCAGCAGCCAAGATAATTCTGCTAGCGGGATCTACAATGAGCAGTTCTTC.

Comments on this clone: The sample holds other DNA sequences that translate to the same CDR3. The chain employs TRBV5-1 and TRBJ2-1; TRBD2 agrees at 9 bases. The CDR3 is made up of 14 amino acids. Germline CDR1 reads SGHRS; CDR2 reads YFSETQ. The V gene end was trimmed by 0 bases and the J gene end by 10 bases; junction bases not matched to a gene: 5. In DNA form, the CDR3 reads TGCGCCAGCAGCTTGGTAGCGGGAGCAGGAGAGCAGTTCTTC. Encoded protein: CASSLVAGAGEQFF.

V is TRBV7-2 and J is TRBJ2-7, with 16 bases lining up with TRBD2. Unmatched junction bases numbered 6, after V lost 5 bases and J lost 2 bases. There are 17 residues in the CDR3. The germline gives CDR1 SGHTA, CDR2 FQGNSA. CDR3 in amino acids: CASSPPGLAGGTYEQYF. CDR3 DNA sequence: TGTGCCAGCAGCCCCCCGGGACTAGCGGGAGGGACCTACGAGCAGTACTTC.

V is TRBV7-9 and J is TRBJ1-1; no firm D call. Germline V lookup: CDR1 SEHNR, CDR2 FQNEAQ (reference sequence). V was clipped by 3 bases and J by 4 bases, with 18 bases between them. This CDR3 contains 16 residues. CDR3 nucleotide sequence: TGTGCCAGCAGCTTTATGGGCGGGGTTTCGGTCACTGAAGCTTTCTTT. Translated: CASSFMGGVSVTEAFF.

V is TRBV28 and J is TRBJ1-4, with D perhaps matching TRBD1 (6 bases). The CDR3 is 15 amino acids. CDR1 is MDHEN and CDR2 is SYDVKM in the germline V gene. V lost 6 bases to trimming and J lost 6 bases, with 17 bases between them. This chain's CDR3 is CASRLQGIGHEKLFF. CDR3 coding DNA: TGTGCCAGCAGACTCCAGGGGATAGGCCATGAAAAACTGTTTTTT.

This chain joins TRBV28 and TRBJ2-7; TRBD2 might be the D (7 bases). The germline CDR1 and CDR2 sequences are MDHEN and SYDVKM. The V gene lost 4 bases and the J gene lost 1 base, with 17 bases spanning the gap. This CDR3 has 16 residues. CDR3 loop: CASSSLTGRASYEQYF. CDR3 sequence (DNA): TGTGCCAGCAGTTCACTTACAGGGAGGGCTTCCTACGAGCAGTACTTC.

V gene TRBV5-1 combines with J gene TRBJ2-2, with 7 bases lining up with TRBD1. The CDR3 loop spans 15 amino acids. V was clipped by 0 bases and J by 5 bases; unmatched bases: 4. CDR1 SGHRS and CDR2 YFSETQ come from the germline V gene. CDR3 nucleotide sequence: TGCGCCAGCAGCTTGGGGACAGGCTGGACCGGGGAGCTGTTTTTT. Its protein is CASSLGTGWTGELFF.

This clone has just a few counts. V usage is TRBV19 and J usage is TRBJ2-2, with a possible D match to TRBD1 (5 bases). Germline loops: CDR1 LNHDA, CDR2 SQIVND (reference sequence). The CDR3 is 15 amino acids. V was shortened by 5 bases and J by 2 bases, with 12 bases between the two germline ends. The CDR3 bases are TGTGCCAGTAGTCACCGACAGAGTAACACCGGGGAGCTGTTTTTT. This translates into CASSHRQSNTGELFF. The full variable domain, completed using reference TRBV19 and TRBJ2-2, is DGGITQSPKYLFRKEGQNVTLSCEQNLNHDAMYWYRQDPGQGLRLIYYSQIVNDFQKGDIAEGYSVSREKKESFPLTVTSAQKNPTAFYLCASSHRQSNTGELFFGEGSRLTVL.

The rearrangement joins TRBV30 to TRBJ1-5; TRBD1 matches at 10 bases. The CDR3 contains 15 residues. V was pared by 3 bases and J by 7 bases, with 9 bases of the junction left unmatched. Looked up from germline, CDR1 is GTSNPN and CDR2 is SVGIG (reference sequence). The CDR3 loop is CAWSPTGTGEQPQHF. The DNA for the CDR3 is TGTGCCTGGAGCCCCACCGGGACAGGGGAACAGCCCCAGCATTTT. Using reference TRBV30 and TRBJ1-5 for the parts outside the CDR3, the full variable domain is SQTIHQWPATLVQPVGSPLSLECTVEGTSNPNLYWYRQAAGRGLQLLFYSVGIGQISSEVPQNLSASRPQDRQFILSSKKLLLSDSGFYLCAWSPTGTGEQPQHFGDGTRLSIL.

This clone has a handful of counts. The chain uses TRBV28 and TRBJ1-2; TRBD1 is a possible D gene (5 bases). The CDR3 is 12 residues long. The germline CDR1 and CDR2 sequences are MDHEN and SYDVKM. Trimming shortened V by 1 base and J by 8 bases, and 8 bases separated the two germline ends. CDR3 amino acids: CASSLFQGGYTF. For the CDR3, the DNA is TGTGCCAGCAGTTTATTTCAGGGCGGCTACACCTTC.

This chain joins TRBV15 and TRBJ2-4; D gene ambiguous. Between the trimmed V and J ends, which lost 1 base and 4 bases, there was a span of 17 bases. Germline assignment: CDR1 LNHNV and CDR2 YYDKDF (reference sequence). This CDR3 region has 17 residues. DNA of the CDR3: TGTGCCACCAGCAGAGCCCAGGTTGGAACATCAAAAAACATTCAGTACTTC. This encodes CATSRAQVGTSKNIQYF.

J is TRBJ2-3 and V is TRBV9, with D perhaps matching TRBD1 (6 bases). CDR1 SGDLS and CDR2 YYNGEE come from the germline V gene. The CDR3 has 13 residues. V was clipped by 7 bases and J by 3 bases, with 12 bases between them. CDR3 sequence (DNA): TGTGCCAGCCGTCCAACAGGGACAGATACGCAGTATTTT. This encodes CASRPTGTDTQYF.

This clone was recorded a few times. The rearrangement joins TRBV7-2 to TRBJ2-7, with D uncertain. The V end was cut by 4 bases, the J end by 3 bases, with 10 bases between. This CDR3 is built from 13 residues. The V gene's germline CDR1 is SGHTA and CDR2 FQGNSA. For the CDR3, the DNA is TGTGCCAGCAGCTCGGCCAGACTCTACGAGCAGTACTTC. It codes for CASSSARLYEQYF.

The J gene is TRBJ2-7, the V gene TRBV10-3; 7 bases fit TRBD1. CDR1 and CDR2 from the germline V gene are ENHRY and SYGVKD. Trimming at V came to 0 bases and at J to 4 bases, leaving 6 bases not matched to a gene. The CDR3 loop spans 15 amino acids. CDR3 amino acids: CAISESATGLYEQYF. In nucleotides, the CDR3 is TGTGCCATCAGTGAGTCGGCGACAGGGCTTTACGAGCAGTACTTC.

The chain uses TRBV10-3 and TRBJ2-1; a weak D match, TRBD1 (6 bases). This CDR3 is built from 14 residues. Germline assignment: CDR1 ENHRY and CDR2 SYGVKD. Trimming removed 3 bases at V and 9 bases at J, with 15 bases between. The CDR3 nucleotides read TGTGCCATCAGTGAAGCCTCAGGGGTTGTTGAGCAGTTCTTC. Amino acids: CAISEASGVVEQFF.

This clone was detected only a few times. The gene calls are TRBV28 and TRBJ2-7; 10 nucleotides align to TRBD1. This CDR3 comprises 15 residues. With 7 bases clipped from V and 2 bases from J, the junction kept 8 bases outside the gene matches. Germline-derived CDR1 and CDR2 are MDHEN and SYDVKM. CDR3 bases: TGTGCCAGCATCCTTACCGGGACAGGGGCCTACGAGCAGTACTTC. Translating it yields CASILTGTGAYEQYF. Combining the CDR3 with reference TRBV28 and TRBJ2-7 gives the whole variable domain DVKVTQSSRYLVKRTGEKVFLECVQDMDHENMFWYRQDPGLGLRLIYFSYDVKMKEKGDIPEGYSVSREKKERFSLILESASTNQTSMYLCASILTGTGAYEQYFGPGTRLTVT.

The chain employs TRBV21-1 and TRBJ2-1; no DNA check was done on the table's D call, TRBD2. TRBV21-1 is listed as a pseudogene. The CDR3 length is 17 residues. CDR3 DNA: TGTGCCAGCAGCCCCCAGGGACTAGCGGGAAGGCGGAATGAGCAGTTCTTC. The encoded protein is CASSPQGLAGRRNEQFF.

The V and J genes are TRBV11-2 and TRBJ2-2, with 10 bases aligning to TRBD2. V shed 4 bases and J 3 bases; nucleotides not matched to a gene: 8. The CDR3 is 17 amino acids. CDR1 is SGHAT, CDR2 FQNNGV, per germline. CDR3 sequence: CASSYAGTSDDTGELFF. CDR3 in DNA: TGTGCCAGCAGCTATGCCGGGACTAGCGATGACACCGGGGAGCTGTTTTTT.